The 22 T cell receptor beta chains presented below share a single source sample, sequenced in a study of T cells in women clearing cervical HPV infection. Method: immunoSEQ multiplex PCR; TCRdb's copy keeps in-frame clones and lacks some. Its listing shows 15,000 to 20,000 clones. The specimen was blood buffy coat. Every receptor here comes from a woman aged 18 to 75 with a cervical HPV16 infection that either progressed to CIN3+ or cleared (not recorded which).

The CDR3 protein is CASSLGGVSGYTF. CDR3 DNA, as far as it was read: TGTGCCAGCAGCTTAGGAGGGGTTTCTGGC. This chain uses TRBV7-2 with TRBJ1-2, with D perhaps TRBD1 (5 bases). The read terminates 3 residues ahead of where the CDR3 ends, so the germline J gene completes it. Germline values: CDR1 SGHTA, CDR2 FQGNSA. The length of the CDR3 is 13 residues. With 1 base removed from V and 7 bases from J, the gap between germline ends came to 10 bases.

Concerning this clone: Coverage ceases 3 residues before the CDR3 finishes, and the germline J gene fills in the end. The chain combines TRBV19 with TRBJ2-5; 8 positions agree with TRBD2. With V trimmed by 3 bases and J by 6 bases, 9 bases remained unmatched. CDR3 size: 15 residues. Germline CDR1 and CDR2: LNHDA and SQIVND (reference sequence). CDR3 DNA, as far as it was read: TGTGCCAGTAGTATTGGGACTAGGGGATTACAGACC. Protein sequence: CASSIGTRGLQT. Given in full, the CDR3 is CASSIGTRGLQTQYF.

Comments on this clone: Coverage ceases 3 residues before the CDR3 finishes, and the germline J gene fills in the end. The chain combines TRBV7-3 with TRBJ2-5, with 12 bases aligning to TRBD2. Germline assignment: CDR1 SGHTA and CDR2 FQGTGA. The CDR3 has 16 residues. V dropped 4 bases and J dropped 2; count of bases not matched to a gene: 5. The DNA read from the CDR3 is TGTGCCAGCAGCTGGCTAGCGGGGGGGGGACAAGAGACC. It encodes CASSWLAGGGQET. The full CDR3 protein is CASSWLAGGGQETQYF.

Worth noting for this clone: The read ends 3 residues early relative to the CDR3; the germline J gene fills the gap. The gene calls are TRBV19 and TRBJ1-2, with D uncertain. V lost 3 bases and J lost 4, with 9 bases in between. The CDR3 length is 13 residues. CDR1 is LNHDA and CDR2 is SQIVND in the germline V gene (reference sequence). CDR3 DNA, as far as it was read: TGTGCCAGTAGTATCGCCAGCGTCTATGGC. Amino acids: CASSIASVYG. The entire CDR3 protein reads CASSIASVYGYTF.

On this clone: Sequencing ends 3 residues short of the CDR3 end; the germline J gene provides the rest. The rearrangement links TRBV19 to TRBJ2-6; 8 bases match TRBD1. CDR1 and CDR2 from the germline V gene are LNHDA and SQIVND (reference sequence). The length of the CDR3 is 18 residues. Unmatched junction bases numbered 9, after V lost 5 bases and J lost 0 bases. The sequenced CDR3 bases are TGTGCCAGTAGTGGAAAGACAGGGGACCGCTCTGGGGCCAACGTC. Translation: CASSGKTGDRSGANV. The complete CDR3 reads CASSGKTGDRSGANVLTF. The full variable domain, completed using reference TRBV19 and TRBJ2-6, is DGGITQSPKYLFRKEGQNVTLSCEQNLNHDAMYWYRQDPGQGLRLIYYSQIVNDFQKGDIAEGYSVSREKKESFPLTVTSAQKNPTAFYLCASSGKTGDRSGANVLTFGAGSRLTVL.

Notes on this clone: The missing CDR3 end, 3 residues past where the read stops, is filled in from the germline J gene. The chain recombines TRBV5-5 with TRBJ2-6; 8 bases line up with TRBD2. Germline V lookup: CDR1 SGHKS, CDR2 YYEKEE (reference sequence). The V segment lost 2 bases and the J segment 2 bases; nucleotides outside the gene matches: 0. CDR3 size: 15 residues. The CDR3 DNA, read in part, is TGTGCCAGCAGCTTTAGCGGGACTGGGGCCAACGTC. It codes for CASSFSGTGANV. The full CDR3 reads CASSFSGTGANVLTF. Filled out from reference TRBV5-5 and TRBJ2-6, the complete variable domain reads DAGVTQSPTHLIKTRGQQVTLRCSPISGHKSVSWYQQVLGQGPQFIFQYYEKEERGRGNFPDRFSARQFPNYSSELNVNALLLGDSALYLCASSFSGTGANVLTFGAGSRLTVL.

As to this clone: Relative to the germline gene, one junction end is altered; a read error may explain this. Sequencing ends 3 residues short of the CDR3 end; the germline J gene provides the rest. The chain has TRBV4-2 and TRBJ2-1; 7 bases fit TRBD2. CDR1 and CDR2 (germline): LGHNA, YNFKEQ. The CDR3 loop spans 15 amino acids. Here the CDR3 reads CASSRVAGSYNEQFF. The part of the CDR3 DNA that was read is TGCGCCAGCAGCCGAGTAGCGGGCTCCTACAATGAG.

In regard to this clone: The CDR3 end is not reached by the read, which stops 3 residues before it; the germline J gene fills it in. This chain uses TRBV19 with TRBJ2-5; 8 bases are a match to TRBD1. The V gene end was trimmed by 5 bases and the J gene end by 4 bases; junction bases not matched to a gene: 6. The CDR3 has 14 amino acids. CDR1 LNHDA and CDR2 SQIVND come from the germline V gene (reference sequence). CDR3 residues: CASSYQGARETQYF. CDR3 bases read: TGTGCCAGTAGTTACCAGGGGGCGAGAGAGACC.

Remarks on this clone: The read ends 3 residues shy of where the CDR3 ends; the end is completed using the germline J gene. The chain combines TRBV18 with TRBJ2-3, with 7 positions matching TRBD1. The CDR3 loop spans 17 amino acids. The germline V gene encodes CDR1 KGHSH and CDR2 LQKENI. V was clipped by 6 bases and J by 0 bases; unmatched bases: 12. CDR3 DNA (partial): TGTGCCAGCTCCCGCGTCGCAGGGGGTAGGAGCACAGATACG. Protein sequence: CASSRVAGGRSTDT. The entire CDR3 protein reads CASSRVAGGRSTDTQYF.

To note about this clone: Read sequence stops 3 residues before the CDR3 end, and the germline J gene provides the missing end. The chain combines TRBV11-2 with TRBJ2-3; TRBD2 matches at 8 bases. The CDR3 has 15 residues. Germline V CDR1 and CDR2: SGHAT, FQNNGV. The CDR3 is CASSFEAGGRETQYF. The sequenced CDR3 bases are TGTGCCAGCAGCTTTGAGGCGGGAGGAAGAGAGACG.

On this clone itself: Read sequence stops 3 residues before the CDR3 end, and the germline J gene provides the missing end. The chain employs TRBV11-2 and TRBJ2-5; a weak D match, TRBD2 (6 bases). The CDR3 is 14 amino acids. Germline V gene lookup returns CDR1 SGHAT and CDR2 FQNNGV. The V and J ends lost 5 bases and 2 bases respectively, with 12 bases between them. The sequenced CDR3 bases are TGTGCCAGCAGCCCTAGCGCGTCACAAGAGACC. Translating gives CASSPSASQET. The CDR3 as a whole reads CASSPSASQETQYF.

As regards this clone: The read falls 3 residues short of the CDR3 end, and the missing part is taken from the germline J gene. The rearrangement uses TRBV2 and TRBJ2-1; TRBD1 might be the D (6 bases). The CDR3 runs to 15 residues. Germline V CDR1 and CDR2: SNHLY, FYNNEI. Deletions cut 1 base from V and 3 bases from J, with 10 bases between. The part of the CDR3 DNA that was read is TGTGCCAGCAGTGAAGGTCCAGGGGTCTACAATGAG. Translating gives CASSEGPGVYNE. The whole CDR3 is CASSEGPGVYNEQFF.

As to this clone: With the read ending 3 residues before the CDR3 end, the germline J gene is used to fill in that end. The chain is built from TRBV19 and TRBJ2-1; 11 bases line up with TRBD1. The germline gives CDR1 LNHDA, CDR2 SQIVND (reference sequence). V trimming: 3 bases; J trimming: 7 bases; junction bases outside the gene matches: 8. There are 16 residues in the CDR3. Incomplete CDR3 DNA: TGTGCCAGTAGTATCCTCGGACAGGGGGCGAGAAATGAG. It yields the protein CASSILGQGARNE. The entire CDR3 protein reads CASSILGQGARNEQFF.

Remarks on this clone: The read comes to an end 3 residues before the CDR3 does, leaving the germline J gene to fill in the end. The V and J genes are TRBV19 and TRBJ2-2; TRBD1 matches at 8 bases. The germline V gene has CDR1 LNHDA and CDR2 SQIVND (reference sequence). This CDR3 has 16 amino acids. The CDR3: CASTGQGVRGANVLFF. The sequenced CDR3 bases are TGTGCCAGCACAGGACAGGGAGTTAGAGGGGCCAACGTG.

The covered CDR3 bases are TGTGCCTGGGTACGGAAAGGGGGCTCCGGGGAG. Its translation is CAWVRKGGSGE. The whole CDR3 protein reads CAWVRKGGSGELFF. The chain couples TRBV30 to TRBJ2-2; 7 nucleotides line up with TRBD1. The read is 3 residues too short to cover the CDR3 end, so that end is filled in from the germline J gene. Germline values: CDR1 GTSNPN, CDR2 SVGIG (reference sequence). The CDR3 contains 14 residues. J was trimmed by 6 bases and V by 5 bases; bases with no gene match: 9.

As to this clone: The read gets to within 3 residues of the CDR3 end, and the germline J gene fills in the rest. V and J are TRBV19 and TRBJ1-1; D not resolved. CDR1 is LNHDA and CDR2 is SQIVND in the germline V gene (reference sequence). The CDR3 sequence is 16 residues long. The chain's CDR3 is CASSIDLQADLDIAFF. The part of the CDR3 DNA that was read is TGTGCCAGTAGTATAGACCTCCAGGCAGATTTAGACATT.

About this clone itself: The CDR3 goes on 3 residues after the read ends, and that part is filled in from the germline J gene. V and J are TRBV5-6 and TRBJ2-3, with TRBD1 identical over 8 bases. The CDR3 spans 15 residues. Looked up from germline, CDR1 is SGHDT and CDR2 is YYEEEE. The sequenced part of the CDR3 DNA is TGTGCCAGCAGCTTGTTAGGGACAGGTCAAGAGACG. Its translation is CASSLLGTGQET. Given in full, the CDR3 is CASSLLGTGQETQYF.

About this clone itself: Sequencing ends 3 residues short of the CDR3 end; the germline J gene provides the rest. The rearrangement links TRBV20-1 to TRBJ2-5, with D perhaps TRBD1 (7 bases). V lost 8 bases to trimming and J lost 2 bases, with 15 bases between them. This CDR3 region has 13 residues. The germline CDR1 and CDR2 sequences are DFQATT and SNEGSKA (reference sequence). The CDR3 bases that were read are TGCAGTCCTCGGACAGGAGGGCAAGAGACC. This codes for CSPRTGGQET. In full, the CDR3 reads CSPRTGGQETQYF.

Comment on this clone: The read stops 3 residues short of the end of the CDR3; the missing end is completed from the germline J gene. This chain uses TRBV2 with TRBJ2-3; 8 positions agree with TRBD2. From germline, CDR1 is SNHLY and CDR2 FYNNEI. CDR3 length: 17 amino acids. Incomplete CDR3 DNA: TGTGCCAGCAGTGTTTTAGTGGGACTAGGCGGGCAAGAGACG. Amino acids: CASSVLVGLGGQET. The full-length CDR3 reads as CASSVLVGLGGQETQYF.

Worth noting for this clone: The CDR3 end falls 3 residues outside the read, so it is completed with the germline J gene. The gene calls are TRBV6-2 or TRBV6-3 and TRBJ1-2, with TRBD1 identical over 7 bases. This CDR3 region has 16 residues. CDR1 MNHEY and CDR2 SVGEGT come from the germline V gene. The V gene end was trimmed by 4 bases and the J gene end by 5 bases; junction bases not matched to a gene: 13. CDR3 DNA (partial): TGTGCCAGCAGTTCGACCCAATTCACAGGGGCTTATGGC. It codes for CASSSTQFTGAYG. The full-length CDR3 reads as CASSSTQFTGAYGYTF.

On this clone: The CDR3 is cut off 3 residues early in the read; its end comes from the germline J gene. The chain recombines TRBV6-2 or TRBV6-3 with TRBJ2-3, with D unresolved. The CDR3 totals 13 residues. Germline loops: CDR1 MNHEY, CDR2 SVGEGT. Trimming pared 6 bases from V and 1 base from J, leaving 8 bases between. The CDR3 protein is CASRKTGTDTQYF. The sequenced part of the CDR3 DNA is TGTGCCAGCAGAAAAACAGGCACAGATACG.

CDR3 DNA, as far as it was read: TGTGCCAGCTCAACTGTACCGGGACTAGCACTTCATGAG. This codes for CASSTVPGLALHE. The full CDR3 reads CASSTVPGLALHEQFF. The genes are TRBV18 and TRBJ2-1, with TRBD2 matching over 9 bases. The CDR3 end is not reached by the read, which stops 3 residues before it; the germline J gene fills it in. Germline V CDR1 and CDR2: KGHSH, LQKENI. The trim removed 5 bases at V and 8 bases at J, leaving 13 bases unmatched. CDR3 size: 16 residues.